This TCR beta chain emerged from a study of blood T cell repertoires in COVID-19. Looking at the study overall: COVID-19 samples, acute and convalescent, were from the United States, Italy and Spain. T cells, B-cell-depleted T cells, or PBMCs supplied cDNA or gDNA.

In the source study's methods: By means of reference gene primer amplification, nucleated cell counts were estimated. Clones were read by immunoSEQ multiplex PCR, and TCRdb kept only the in-frame ones, dropping some. D and trimming were read from the DNA, whereas the V and J calls and clone size are those reported in that table. Counted here are roughly 230,000 clones, about 88% occurring once; the ten biggest clones make up about 4.5%. Germline-derived CDR1 and CDR2 are SQVTM and ANQGSEA. The length of the CDR3 is 12 residues. V shed 8 bases and J shed 1 base, with 11 bases lying between them. The sequenced sample consisted of peripheral blood. The V gene is TRBV29-1, the J gene TRBJ1-1; no firm D call. The TCR was taken from a woman between 40 and 50 years old who had recovered from COVID-19. CDR3 sequence reads: CSSVPGNTEAFF. As DNA, the CDR3 is TGCAGCTCTGTTCCAGGGAACACTGAAGCTTTCTTT.